This TCR beta chain originates from a study of shared clonotypes between healthy human individuals (dated by TCRdb to 2018 to 2021). Study-level background: Three men and two women, aged 18 to 49 years, made up the cohort. For each donor, CD4 naive and CD4 memory were each given three plates, CD8 naive was given two plates, and CD8 memory was given one plate. To estimate repertoire size and how much clonotype sharing occurs between individuals, the study deeply sequenced the blood TCR repertoires of about five healthy adults. Libraries were prepared and TCR repertoires were sequenced by different laboratories using diverse techniques, in order to increase sequencing depth and limit assay-specific biases. Per donor, leukapheresis produced somewhere between about 0.94 and 9.5 billion PBMCs. What the authors observed across the whole study: The genetic and exposure-history diversity represented was limited by the small number of donors. Pairwise subsampling led to the expectation that sequencing depth would affect the degree of clonotype sharing among donors. Estimated clonotype richness was generally larger for naive than for memory subsets. Rarefaction of sorted-subset datasets indicated incomplete sequencing despite the large sequencing depth. Sharing across a handful of donors was observed for about 5% of naive CD4, less than 4% of naive CD8, 2% to 2.5% of memory CD4, and around 0.4% of memory CD8 clonotypes. Only blood was sampled, and tissue TCR repertoires likely differ from those in blood. Higher generation probabilities were observed for clonotypes shared by all four sorted-subset donors than for non-shared clonotypes.

With regard to this clone: Its target antigen remains unknown. Base-call qualities are not available, and no considerably larger clone is one nucleotide away.

Using the deep immunoSEQ assay, multiplex PCR amplified TCR CDR3 regions from genomic DNA. Extracted genomic DNA from each cell subset was distributed evenly across all wells of several immunoSEQ 96-well plates, and each plate was treated as a replicate. For sorted subsets, each replicate PCR was loaded with around 220 ng genomic DNA, equivalent to about 30,000 T cell genomes. Purified libraries were measured with a Qubit 3.0 fluorometer, size-checked on a Bioanalyzer 2100, and measured again with the KAPA Library Quantification kit. A separate single-read 150-cycle Illumina NextSeq 550 flow cell was used to sequence each immunoSEQ 96-well plate. Turning to the authors' computational methods: Because the immunoSEQ output included only junctional sequences and no quality scores, the filtering could not be the same as the filtering used for full-length reads. Sequences were annotated with PyIR, a Python wrapper for IgBLAST v1.9, and V/J genes and CDR3 were assigned using IMGT germline references. Reads were removed for weak V/J assignments (E-value above 1e-6), missing CDR3, stop codons, out-of-frame junctions, or ambiguous translated residues. V3J clonotypes were defined as sequences sharing an identical inferred V gene, J gene, and CDR3 amino acid sequence. To compute the percentage overlap between repertoires, the number of shared unique clonotypes was divided by the size of the smaller repertoire. RTK rarefaction, the Chao1 estimator, and Recon v2.1 estimates of unobserved clonotypes were used to assess repertoire richness. Generation probabilities for all TCRbeta clonotypes obtained by the gDNA method from a few donors were computed using OLGA. TCRdb holds this immuneACCESS table with in-frame rearrangements only. Some clones are missing; in checked studies, unresolved V genes explain under half, and the rest has no known cause. The V and J calls and clone size come from that table; D and trimming were worked out from the DNA. The sample table lists about 2.4 million clones, 93% of them with a count of one. In total, the top ten clones hold around 0.4% of the sample.

The donors were healthy, HIV-negative adults with no recently reported acute infections or vaccinations. Only Caucasian adults living in Nashville, Tennessee, USA were represented among the donors. CD4+ T cells were enriched by magnetic negative selection; naive cells were then positively selected on CD45RA, and the negative fraction formed the memory subset. Blood was obtained by leukapheresis, after which PBMCs were separated by Ficoll-Histopaque density gradient centrifugation and cryopreserved in liquid nitrogen vapor phase. Analytical flow cytometry was used to check the purity and quantity of every magnetically sorted T cell population. Each sorted fraction had its genomic DNA isolated and then quantified by UV absorbance on a Nanodrop 2000c. The germline V gene specifies MGHRA as CDR1 and YSYEKL as CDR2. Counted from cysteine to phenylalanine, this CDR3 has 17 amino acids. The entry retains the CDR3 DNA only, 51 bases that are in frame from base 1. A distance of 22 bases separates the germline ends of V and J, which lose 1 base and 9 bases respectively.

This sequence uses TRBV4-1 and TRBJ2-1; no D segment can be confidently identified. Input material: naive CD4+ T cells from PBMCs. The cell subset or site label for this specimen denotes: CD45RA+ positively selected. This clonotype was obtained from a man aged 18 to 35 in good health. Some clones in this sample may be carry-over from other donors' samples. This receptor carries the CDR3 CASSQVSRVVSPSEQFF. DNA sequence: TGCGCCAGCAGCCAAGTATCCCGGGTAGTATCCCCAAGTGAGCAGTTCTTC.